This T cell receptor beta chain emerged from a study of OX40 agonist ivuxolimab in advanced cancers. Overall study: Eligibility rules accepted prior anti-PD-1, anti-PD-L1 or anti-CTLA-4 therapy, and 35% to 40% had some. Partial responses were observed in three patients, of whom one had hepatocellular carcinoma and two had cutaneous melanoma. Study outcomes and limitations: CD8+ T cells showed, on average, more clonal expansion than CD4+ cells. Among the lowest levels of clonal expansion were found in partial responders at 0.1-3.0 mg/kg.

Method: immunoSEQ multiplex PCR; TCRdb's copy keeps in-frame clones and lacks some. The repertoire holds roughly 74,000 clones, with around 92% as singletons. The ends were cut back, 6 bases at V and 1 base at J, with 25 bases in the middle. This CDR3 contains 18 residues. Looked up from germline, CDR1 is SGHKS and CDR2 is YYEKEE (reference sequence). This clone came up once. Its target is not known. Here the sequenced sample was CD4+ or CD8+ T cells sorted from blood, taken in a trial of the OX40 agonist ivuxolimab. The chain employs TRBV5-5 and TRBJ2-5, with D possibly matching TRBD2 (5 bases). The origin of this receptor is an adult with an advanced solid tumor such as melanoma, head and neck, liver or kidney cancer. The CDR3 DNA is TGTGCCAGCATCAACTCCATGGGGATGGAGGACCCCCAAGAGACCCAGTACTTC. This encodes CASINSMGMEDPQETQYF.